This is a list of T cell receptor beta chains from one sample in a study of blood T cells in healthy people across ages. TCRdb reprocessed the 5' RACE reads via MiXCR and lists one record per CDR3 protein. The repertoire consists of hundreds of thousands of distinct CDR3 sequences, with under 45% occurring once and the leading ten covering about a fifth. The sequencing sample was made of blood. The receptors come from a man in his sixties in good health. Each CDR3 is given with its conserved first and last residue. The order of the fields is J gene, V gene, clone size, D gene, CDR3 DNA, CDR3 protein. The D gene is left open where the match is weak. The size field is filled for only some rows; it gives once, few, many or a size class.

>TRBJ2-7|TRBV7-9|many|NA
TGTGCCAGCAGCTTAGATGCCTACGAGCAGTACTTC
CASSLDAYEQYF
>TRBJ2-5|TRBV27|once|NA
TGTGCCAGCAGTAATAGGACTGGGCAGTACTTC
CASSNRTGQYF
>TRBJ2-7|TRBV6-5|NA|TRBD1
TGTGCCAGCAGTTCGACAGGGGGTATTGATGAGCAGTACTTC
CASSSTGGIDEQYF
>TRBJ2-1|TRBV7-2|NA|TRBD1
TGTGCCAGCAGCTTAGGTACAGGGACAGAGACCCAGTTCTTC
CASSLGTGTETQFF
>TRBJ2-7|TRBV4-3|NA|NA
TGCGCCAGCAGCCCAAGCCTCCGGGCCGACGAGCAGTACTTC
CASSPSLRADEQYF
>TRBJ1-4|TRBV2|NA|TRBD1
TGTGCCAGCAGTCCGACAGGGGGGATTGAAAAACTGTTTTTT
CASSPTGGIEKLFF
>TRBJ2-5|TRBV28|NA|TRBD1
TGTGCCAGCAGTTTATCGGCAGGGGGCCAGGAGACCCAGTACTTC
CASSLSAGGQETQYF
>TRBJ2-2|TRBV7-3|NA|NA
TGTGCCAGCAGCCCCCAGCCCCAGGCAGGCACCGGGGAGCTGTTTTTT
CASSPQPQAGTGELFF
>TRBJ1-2|TRBV4-3|NA|NA
TGCGCCAGCAGCCAAGATGGACGGCAAAACTATGACTACACCTTC
CASSQDGRQNYDYTF
>TRBJ1-2|TRBV2|few|NA
TGTGCCAGCAGTGAAGTCAGGGGACGGGCGGCCTATGGCTACACCTTC
CASSEVRGRAAYGYTF
>TRBJ2-1|TRBV12-3/TRBV12-4|once|TRBD2
TGTGCCAGCAGACCACGGGGACTAGCGGGAGTTAATGAGCAGTTCTTC
CASRPRGLAGVNEQFF
>TRBJ2-1|TRBV4-3|NA|NA
TGCGCCAGCAGCCAAGATATAGACAGAAGCTCCTACAATGAGCAGTTCTTC
CASSQDIDRSSYNEQFF
>TRBJ1-5|TRBV12-3/TRBV12-4|NA|TRBD1
TGTGCCAGCAGTCAGGACCGGGACAGGGGAGGCAATCAGCCCCAGCATTTT
CASSQDRDRGGNQPQHF
>TRBJ2-5|TRBV14|NA|NA
TGTGCCAGCAGCCAAGACTTTTCAGAGACCCAGTACTTC
CASSQDFSETQYF
>TRBJ1-2|TRBV29-1|few|NA
TGCAGCGTTGAAGAAACCGGGACTAACTATGGCTACACCTTC
CSVEETGTNYGYTF
>TRBJ1-1|TRBV6-5|NA|TRBD1
TGTGCCAGCAGGGCCGGGACAGCCACCGAAGCTTTCTTT
CASRAGTATEAFF
>TRBJ2-1|TRBV27|few|NA
TGTGCCAGCAGTTTCACAGGCGCCAATGAGCAGTTCTTC
CASSFTGANEQFF
>TRBJ2-1|TRBV7-2|few|TRBD2
TGTGCCAGCAGCTTATCCCGGGCGCGGCGGGGGGGCCGTAATGAGCAGTTCTTC
CASSLSRARRGGRNEQFF
>TRBJ1-2|TRBV6-5|NA|TRBD1
TGTGCCAGCAGCCTGACAGGGATGGGGGGCTACACCTTC
CASSLTGMGGYTF
>TRBJ2-2|TRBV5-8|NA|NA
TGTGCCAGCAGCGCCAAGCAGAACACCGGGGAGCTGTTTTTT
CASSAKQNTGELFF